Sequencing of this T cell receptor beta chain was carried out in a study of blood T cells in healthy people across ages (dated by TCRdb to about 2015). Some background on the complete study: In model experiments, template switching captured roughly one uniquely barcoded TCR beta cDNA molecule for every two T cells. To track age-related changes in TCR beta repertoire diversity, the study relied on deep sequencing normalized with unique cDNA molecular identifiers. The donors were divided into four age groups: young (average roughly 15 years), middle-aged (about 41), aged (approximately 59) and long-lived (about 90). To avoid experimental bias, donors of different ages were randomly spread across the sequencing lanes. Using the same blood draw, the study looked at two additional independent replicas of 1 million unique cDNA reads for two donors, one aged 18 to 29 and the other aged 80 or older. The paper's findings and limits, for the study overall: Because profiling used bulk unsorted PBMCs, naive and antigen-experienced compartments could not be compared conclusively. A strong correlation was found between observed TCR beta diversity and the percentage of naive T cells measured by flow cytometry. The long-lived group showed more naive CD4+ T cells, fewer expanded clones and increased TCR diversity than the aged group, suggesting age selection. As age increased, observed TCR beta diversity per million T cells dropped in a roughly linear way, and a significant reduction was already evident by age approximately 40. Donor CMV infection status was unknown, potentially confounding age-related changes in expanded clonotypes. Total diversity estimates from one million sequenced T cells were considered lower bounds and underestimates.

The CDR3 runs 15 residues from the cysteine to the phenylalanine. CDR3 DNA only is kept here, 45 bases in frame from base 1. According to the germline V gene, CDR1 reads MDHEN and CDR2 reads SYDVKM. V is pared back by 2 bases and J by 0 bases, with 10 bases lying between the germline termini. Library generation was performed with 5' RACE. TCRdb shows the sequencer as Illumina HiSeq 2500. A second PCR of 7 to 11 cycles was performed with a sample-barcoded 5' primer and a J-beta primer mix. A template-switch 5' adaptor carrying 12 random nucleotides introduced a unique molecular identifier onto each TCR beta cDNA molecule. Each sample yielded at least 2.5 million CDR3-containing paired-end reads. First-strand cDNA synthesis was performed from all RNA using the Mint cDNA synthesis kit, with priming by a TRBC-specific oligonucleotide. Following uracil-DNA glycosylase treatment, all cDNA underwent a first 18-cycle PCR with the universal primers M1SS and BC2_uni_R. On the study's bioinformatics: Normalization of each sample was performed by random selection of 1 million high-quality reads, each carrying a distinct molecular identifier. Instead of being binned into consensus sequences, reads that shared molecular identifiers were thrown out. MiTCR, set to a Q25 quality threshold and the strictest error-elimination algorithm, was used for CDR3 identification, clonotype clustering and error correction. Lower-bound total TCR beta diversity was estimated with a nonparametric unseen species model using Euler transformation. The public reads were reprocessed in TCRdb via fastp at Q25 and MiXCR, keeping in-frame beta chains. When rows share a CDR3 protein, they turn into one entry using the most common DNA and genes. For this entry, the V and J calls and clone size follow TCRdb and not the study's own pipeline. This sample is represented by 890,000 or so distinct CDR3 sequences; around two thirds of them were singletons. Jointly, the top ten make up 28% of the sample.

Systemically healthy Caucasian individuals from Russia, 39 in total and aged about 6 to 95 years, were included as donors. Each donor gave about 9.8 milliliters of peripheral blood, drawn into EDTA-treated Vacutainer tubes. Ficoll-Paque density-gradient centrifugation was used to isolate PBMCs, with at least 7 million per sample. Trizol reagent was used to extract total RNA from PBMCs, with at least 6 micrograms per sample. Naive CD45RAhigh/CD27high T cell percentages were measured by flow cytometry on a PBMC aliquot from every donor. About this clonotype: Its target antigen remains unknown. One base away there is no much larger clone; base qualities are not given.

Sequenced: blood. The sequence is built from TRBV28 and TRBJ2-5; the best D guess is TRBD1, with 5 bases matching. The clonotype originates from a man aged 25-45 years in good health. The nucleotide sequence reads as follows: TGTGCCAGCAGTTTAATGACAGCGAACCAAGAGACCCAGTACTTC. Translated, it reads CASSLMTANQETQYF.